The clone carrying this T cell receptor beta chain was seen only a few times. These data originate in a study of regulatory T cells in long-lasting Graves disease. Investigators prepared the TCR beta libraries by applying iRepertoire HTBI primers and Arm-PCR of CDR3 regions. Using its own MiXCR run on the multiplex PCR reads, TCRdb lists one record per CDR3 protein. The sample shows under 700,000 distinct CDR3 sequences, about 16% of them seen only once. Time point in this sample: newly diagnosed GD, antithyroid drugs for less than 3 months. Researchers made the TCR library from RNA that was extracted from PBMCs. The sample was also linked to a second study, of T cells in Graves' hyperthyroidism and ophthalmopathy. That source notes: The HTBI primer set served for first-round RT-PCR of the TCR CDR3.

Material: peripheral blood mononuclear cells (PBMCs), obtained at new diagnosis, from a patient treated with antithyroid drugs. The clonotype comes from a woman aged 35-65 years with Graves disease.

The DNA of the CDR3 is TGCGCCAGCAGCTTGGCTCCGGGACTCAGCGCCGGGAATGAGCAGTTCTTC. Protein sequence: CASSLAPGLSAGNEQFF. The V and J genes are TRBV5-1 and TRBJ2-1, with TRBD2 as a possible D gene (6 bases). Looked up from germline, CDR1 is SGHRS and CDR2 is YFSETQ. The CDR3 covers 17 residues. Trimming removed 0 bases at V and 7 bases at J, with 20 bases between.